This T cell receptor (beta chain) was sequenced for a study of cytomegalovirus exposure and HLA in healthy donors. The PCR used 60 Vbeta and 13 Jbeta primers. Profiling relied on immunoSEQ multiplex PCR, and the TCRdb table lists in-frame clones only, not all of them. Of approximately 240,000 clones detected, over 80% appear once; the ten largest clones hold around 5%. V shed 2 bases and J shed 3 bases, with 16 bases lying between them. Germline CDR1 and CDR2: MGHRA and YSYEKL. The CDR3 extends over 16 amino acids. Study results and caveats: Presence/absence analyses assumed roughly uniform sequencing depth across donors.

Points on this clone: The antigen is not known.

This chain uses TRBV4-1 with TRBJ1-1; possibly TRBD1 for D (6 bases). The receptor comes from a woman aged 40-49 years in good health and CMV-seropositive. Sequenced sample: PBMCs. In DNA, the CDR3 is TGCGCCAGCAGCCAAAGAGTATCACAGGGTGACACTGAAGCTTTCTTT. Its protein product is CASSQRVSQGDTEAFF.